The rows below give T cell receptor beta chains drawn from one sample of a study of long-term antiretroviral therapy in people with HIV. Repertoires were generated with immunoSEQ multiplex PCR, while TCRdb's copy carries only in-frame clones and drops some. The sample includes some 24,000 clones, 70% to 85% of them seen just once. The sequencing used unsorted PBMCs, collected 4.4 years after starting antiretroviral therapy. The receptors were sampled from a man aged 30-40 years with HIV. Both conserved end residues are part of each CDR3. D genes are given only for firm matches. Rows may omit the clone size; those that give it use once, few, many or a size class.

v_gene: TRBV19
abundance: NA
j_gene: TRBJ1-2
d_gene: TRBD1
CDR3aa: CASSMDRVNGYTF
CDR3nt: TGTGCCAGTAGTATGGACAGGGTTAATGGCTACACCTTC

v_gene: TRBV14
abundance: NA
j_gene: TRBJ1-1
d_gene: NA
CDR3aa: CASKDWEGNTEAFF
CDR3nt: TGTGCCAGCAAGGACTGGGAGGGGAACACTGAAGCTTTCTTT

v_gene: TRBV5-1
abundance: NA
j_gene: TRBJ2-1
d_gene: NA
CDR3aa: CASSLELETYLMDEQFF
CDR3nt: TGCGCCAGCAGCTTGGAGCTCGAAACCTACCTAATGGATGAGCAGTTCTTC

v_gene: TRBV6-5
abundance: NA
j_gene: TRBJ1-1
d_gene: TRBD1
CDR3aa: CASSPIGTGLTEAFF
CDR3nt: TGTGCCAGCAGTCCGATCGGGACAGGGCTCACTGAAGCTTTCTTT

v_gene: TRBV19
abundance: few
j_gene: TRBJ2-7
d_gene: TRBD1
CDR3aa: CASSMTGTGGREQYF
CDR3nt: TGTGCCAGTAGTATGACCGGGACAGGGGGCCGGGAGCAGTACTTC

v_gene: TRBV15
abundance: NA
j_gene: TRBJ2-5
d_gene: TRBD2
CDR3aa: CATSSVEASGRRETQYF
CDR3nt: TGTGCCACCAGCAGTGTTGAGGCTAGCGGAAGAAGAGAGACCCAGTACTTC

v_gene: TRBV7-3
abundance: NA
j_gene: TRBJ2-2
d_gene: NA
CDR3aa: CASSLTVTGELFF
CDR3nt: TGTGCCAGCAGCCTGACAGTCACCGGGGAGCTGTTTTTT

v_gene: TRBV7-6
abundance: few
j_gene: TRBJ2-7
d_gene: TRBD1
CDR3aa: CASSLGTGASYEQYF
CDR3nt: TGTGCCAGCAGCTTAGGGACAGGGGCCTCCTACGAGCAGTACTTC

v_gene: TRBV21-1
abundance: NA
j_gene: TRBJ1-1
d_gene: NA
CDR3aa: CASSKERRHKNTEAFF
CDR3nt: TGTGCCAGCAGCAAAGAGCGACGGCACAAGAACACTGAAGCTTTCTTT

v_gene: TRBV6-1
abundance: NA
j_gene: TRBJ2-7
d_gene: NA
CDR3aa: CASGRTYEQYF
CDR3nt: TGTGCCAGCGGACGGACCTACGAGCAGTACTTC

v_gene: TRBV12-5
abundance: NA
j_gene: TRBJ1-1
d_gene: NA
CDR3aa: CASGLGRNTEAFF
CDR3nt: TGTGCTAGTGGTTTGGGCAGAAACACTGAAGCTTTCTTT

v_gene: TRBV10-1
abundance: NA
j_gene: TRBJ2-7
d_gene: NA
CDR3aa: CASSESAAHEQYF
CDR3nt: TGCGCCAGCAGTGAATCGGCGGCCCACGAGCAGTACTTC

v_gene: TRBV27
abundance: NA
j_gene: TRBJ1-5
d_gene: NA
CDR3aa: CASGLKSNQPQHF
CDR3nt: TGTGCCAGCGGCCTGAAGAGCAATCAGCCCCAGCATTTT

v_gene: TRBV15
abundance: NA
j_gene: TRBJ2-3
d_gene: NA
CDR3aa: CATSGRRGVTDTQYF
CDR3nt: TGTGCCACCAGCGGCCGGCGGGGAGTCACAGATACGCAGTATTTT

v_gene: TRBV28
abundance: NA
j_gene: TRBJ2-7
d_gene: TRBD2
CDR3aa: CASLGLAGVYEQYF
CDR3nt: TGTGCCAGTCTCGGACTAGCGGGAGTCTACGAGCAGTACTTC

v_gene: TRBV19
abundance: NA
j_gene: TRBJ2-7
d_gene: NA
CDR3aa: CASSISPDPSYEQYF
CDR3nt: TGTGCCAGTAGTATAAGCCCCGACCCCTCCTACGAGCAGTACTTC

v_gene: TRBV7-9
abundance: NA
j_gene: TRBJ1-2
d_gene: NA
CDR3aa: CASSLGLGVRNYGYTF
CDR3nt: TGTGCCAGCAGCTTAGGTCTAGGGGTCAGGAACTATGGCTACACCTTC

v_gene: TRBV28
abundance: NA
j_gene: TRBJ2-1
d_gene: TRBD2
CDR3aa: CASSDGLAGGLYNEQFF
CDR3nt: TGTGCCAGCAGCGACGGACTAGCGGGAGGACTCTACAATGAGCAGTTCTTC

v_gene: TRBV11-2
abundance: NA
j_gene: TRBJ1-1
d_gene: TRBD1
CDR3aa: CASRSDRALTEAFF
CDR3nt: TGTGCCAGCAGATCTGACAGGGCCTTAACTGAAGCTTTCTTT

v_gene: TRBV7-3
abundance: NA
j_gene: TRBJ2-1
d_gene: NA
CDR3aa: CASSLNRGSGQNSYNEQFF
CDR3nt: TGTGCCAGCAGCTTAAATAGGGGTAGCGGCCAAAACTCCTACAATGAGCAGTTCTTC

v_gene: TRBV6-5
abundance: NA
j_gene: TRBJ1-2
d_gene: TRBD1
CDR3aa: CASRKDRRYTF
CDR3nt: TGTGCCAGCAGGAAGGACAGGCGCTACACCTTC

v_gene: TRBV27
abundance: NA
j_gene: TRBJ2-7
d_gene: TRBD1
CDR3aa: CASSSDRGVHEQYF
CDR3nt: TGTGCCAGCAGTTCAGACAGGGGGGTCCACGAGCAGTACTTC

v_gene: TRBV5-5
abundance: NA
j_gene: TRBJ2-7
d_gene: TRBD1
CDR3aa: CASSWTDRDQMQQYF
CDR3nt: TGTGCCAGCAGCTGGACCGACAGGGACCAAATGCAGCAGTACTTC

v_gene: TRBV18
abundance: NA
j_gene: TRBJ1-2
d_gene: TRBD1
CDR3aa: CASSPAATGGDYGYTF
CDR3nt: TGTGCCAGCTCACCCGCCGCGACAGGGGGCGACTATGGCTACACCTTC

v_gene: TRBV28
abundance: NA
j_gene: TRBJ2-3
d_gene: NA
CDR3aa: CASSSLGEGGDTQYF
CDR3nt: TGTGCCAGCAGTTCCCTCGGGGAGGGGGGAGATACGCAGTATTTT